The present T cell receptor beta chain was sequenced within a study of blood T cell repertoires in COVID-19. Study at large: The United States, Italy and Spain were the sources of the acute and convalescent COVID-19 samples. PBMCs, B-cell-depleted T cells, or T cells provided the cDNA or gDNA that made up the material.

Methods used by the authors: Amplification of reference gene primers provided the estimated nucleated cell counts. The assay was immunoSEQ multiplex PCR, and TCRdb's table has in-frame clones only and misses some. For V, J and clone size, that table is used; D and trimming come from the DNA. Among about 160,000 clones listed, roughly 85% were seen once. The germline V gene encodes CDR1 PRHDT and CDR2 FYEKMQ (reference sequence). The ends lost 5 bases at V and 6 bases at J; junction bases unmatched: 12. CDR3 length equals 15 residues. The chain recombines TRBV13 with TRBJ1-2; 7 nucleotides agree with TRBD1. The TCR was taken from a human donor with acute or convalescent COVID-19. The donor label of this sample is uncertain. Material: peripheral blood. As DNA, the CDR3 is TGTGCCAGCAGCCGCCCGACAGGGTACTCAAATGGCTACACCTTC. Its translation: CASSRPTGYSNGYTF.